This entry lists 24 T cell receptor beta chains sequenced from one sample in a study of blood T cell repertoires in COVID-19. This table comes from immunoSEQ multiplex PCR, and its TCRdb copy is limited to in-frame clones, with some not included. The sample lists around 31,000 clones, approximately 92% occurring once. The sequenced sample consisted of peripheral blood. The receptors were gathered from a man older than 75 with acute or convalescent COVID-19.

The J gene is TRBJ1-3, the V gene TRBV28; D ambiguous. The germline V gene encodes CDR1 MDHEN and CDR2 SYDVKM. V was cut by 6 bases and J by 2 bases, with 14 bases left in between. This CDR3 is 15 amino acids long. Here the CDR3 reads CASSPVEIAGNTIYF. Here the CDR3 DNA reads TGTGCCAGCAGCCCCGTGGAGATTGCTGGAAACACCATATATTTT. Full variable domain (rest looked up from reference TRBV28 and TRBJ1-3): DVKVTQSSRYLVKRTGEKVFLECVQDMDHENMFWYRQDPGLGLRLIYFSYDVKMKEKGDIPEGYSVSREKKERFSLILESASTNQTSMYLCASSPVEIAGNTIYFGEGSWLTVV.

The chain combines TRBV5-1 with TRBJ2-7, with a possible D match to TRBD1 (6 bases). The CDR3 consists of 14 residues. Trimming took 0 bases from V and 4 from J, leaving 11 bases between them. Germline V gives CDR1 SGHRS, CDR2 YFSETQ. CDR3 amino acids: CASSLATGAYEQYF. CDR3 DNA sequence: TGCGCCAGCAGCTTGGCGACAGGCGCATACGAGCAGTACTTC.

Here the CDR3 reads CASRPQGSETQYF. CDR3 in DNA: TGTGCCAGCAGACCTCAGGGGAGTGAGACCCAGTACTTC. The chain links TRBV6-5 to TRBJ2-5; tentative D call: TRBD1 (6 bases). The CDR3 is 13 residues long. V was pared by 6 bases and J by 5 bases, with 13 bases between. The germline CDR1 and CDR2 sequences are MNHEY and SVGAGI.

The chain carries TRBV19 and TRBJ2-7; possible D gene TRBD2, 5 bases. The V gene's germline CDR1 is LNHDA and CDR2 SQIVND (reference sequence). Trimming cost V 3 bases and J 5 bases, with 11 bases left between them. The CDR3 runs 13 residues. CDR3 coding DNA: TGTGCCAGTAGTATGACCCACGGGGACGAGCAGTACTTC. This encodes CASSMTHGDEQYF.

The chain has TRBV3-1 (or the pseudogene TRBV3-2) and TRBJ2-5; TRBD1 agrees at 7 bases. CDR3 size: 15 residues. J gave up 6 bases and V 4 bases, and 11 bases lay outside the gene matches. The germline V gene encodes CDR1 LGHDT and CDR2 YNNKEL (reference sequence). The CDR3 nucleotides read TGTGCCAGCAGCCGAACCCGGACAGGTGGAAAGACCCAGTACTTC. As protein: CASSRTRTGGKTQYF.

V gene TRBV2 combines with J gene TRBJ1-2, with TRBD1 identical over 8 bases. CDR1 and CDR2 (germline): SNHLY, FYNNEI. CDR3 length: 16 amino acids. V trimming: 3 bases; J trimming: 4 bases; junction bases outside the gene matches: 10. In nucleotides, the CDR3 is TGTGCCAGCAGTGATCCCGGACAGGGAAGGGGCTATGGCTACACCTTC. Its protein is CASSDPGQGRGYGYTF.

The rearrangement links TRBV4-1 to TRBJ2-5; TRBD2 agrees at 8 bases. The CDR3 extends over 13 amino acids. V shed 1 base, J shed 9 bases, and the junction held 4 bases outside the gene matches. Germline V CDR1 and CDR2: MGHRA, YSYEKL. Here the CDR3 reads CASSQGLASAQYF. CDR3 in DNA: TGCGCCAGCAGCCAAGGACTAGCGTCGGCCCAGTACTTC.

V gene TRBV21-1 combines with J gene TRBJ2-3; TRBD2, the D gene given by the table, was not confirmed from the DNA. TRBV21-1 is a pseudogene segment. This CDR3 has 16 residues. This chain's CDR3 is CASSPGLAGGTDTQYF. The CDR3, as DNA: TGTGCCAGCAGCCCGGGACTAGCGGGGGGCACAGATACGCAGTATTTT.

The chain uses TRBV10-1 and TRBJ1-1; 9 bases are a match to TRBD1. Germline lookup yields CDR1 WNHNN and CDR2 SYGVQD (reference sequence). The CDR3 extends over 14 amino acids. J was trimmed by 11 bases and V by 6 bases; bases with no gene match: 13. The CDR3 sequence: CASRPSGTGTLAFF. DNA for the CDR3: TGCGCCAGCAGGCCTTCCGGGACAGGGACATTGGCTTTCTTT.

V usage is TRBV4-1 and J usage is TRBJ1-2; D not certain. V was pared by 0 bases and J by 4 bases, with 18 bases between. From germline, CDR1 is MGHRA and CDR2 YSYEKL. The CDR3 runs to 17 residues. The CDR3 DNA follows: TGCGCCAGCAGCCAAGAACCCAGCACAGTTTTTAGCTATGGCTACACCTTC. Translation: CASSQEPSTVFSYGYTF.

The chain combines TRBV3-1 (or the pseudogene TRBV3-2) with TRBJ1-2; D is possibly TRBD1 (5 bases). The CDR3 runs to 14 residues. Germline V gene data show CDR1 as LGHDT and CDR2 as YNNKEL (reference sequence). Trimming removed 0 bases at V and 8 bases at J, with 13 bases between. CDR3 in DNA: TGTGCCAGCAGCCAAGATAGCGGGGGACGGGGCTACACCTTC. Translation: CASSQDSGGRGYTF.

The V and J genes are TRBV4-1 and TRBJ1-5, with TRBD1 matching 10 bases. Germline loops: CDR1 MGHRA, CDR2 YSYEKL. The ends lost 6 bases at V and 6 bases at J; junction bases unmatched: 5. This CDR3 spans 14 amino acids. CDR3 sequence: CASSFGTGAQPQHF. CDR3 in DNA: TGCGCCAGCAGTTTTGGGACAGGGGCTCAGCCCCAGCATTTT.

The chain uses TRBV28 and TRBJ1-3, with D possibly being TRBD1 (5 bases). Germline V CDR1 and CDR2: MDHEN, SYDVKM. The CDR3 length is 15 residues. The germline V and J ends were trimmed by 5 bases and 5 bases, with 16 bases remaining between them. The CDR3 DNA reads TGTGCCAGCAGTCCCCCCGGGACTGGGAGAAACACCATATATTTT. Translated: CASSPPGTGRNTIYF.

The CDR3 loop reads CASSLSGEASYNEQFF. The CDR3 DNA reads TGTGCCAGCAGCTTATCGGGGGAAGCATCCTACAATGAGCAGTTCTTC. The chain carries TRBV11-2 and TRBJ2-1; tentatively, D is TRBD2 (6 bases). V shed 2 bases and J shed 1 base, with 12 bases lying between them. This CDR3 has 16 amino acids. Germline values: CDR1 SGHAT, CDR2 FQNNGV.

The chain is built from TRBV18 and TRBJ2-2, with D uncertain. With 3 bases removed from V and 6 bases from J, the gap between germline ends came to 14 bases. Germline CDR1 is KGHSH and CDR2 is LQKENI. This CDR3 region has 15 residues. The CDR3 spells CASSPSLPGSGELFF. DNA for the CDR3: TGTGCCAGCTCACCTTCCCTTCCTGGCTCCGGGGAGCTGTTTTTT.

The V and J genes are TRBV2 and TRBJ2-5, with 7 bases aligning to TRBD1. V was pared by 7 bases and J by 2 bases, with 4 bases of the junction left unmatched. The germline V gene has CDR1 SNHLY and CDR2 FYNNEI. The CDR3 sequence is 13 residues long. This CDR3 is CASMGTAQETQYF. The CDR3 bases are TGTGCCAGCATGGGGACAGCACAAGAGACCCAGTACTTC.

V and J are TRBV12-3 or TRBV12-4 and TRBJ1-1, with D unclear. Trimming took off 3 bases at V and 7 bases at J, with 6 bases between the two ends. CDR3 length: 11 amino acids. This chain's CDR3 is CASSFRGEAFF. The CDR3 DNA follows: TGTGCCAGCAGTTTTCGGGGTGAAGCTTTCTTT.

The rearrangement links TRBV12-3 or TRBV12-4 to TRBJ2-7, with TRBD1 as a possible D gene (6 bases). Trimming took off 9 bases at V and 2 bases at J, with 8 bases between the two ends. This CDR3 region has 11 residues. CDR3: CASSGAYEQYF. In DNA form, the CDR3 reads TGTGCCAGTTCAGGGGCCTACGAGCAGTACTTC.

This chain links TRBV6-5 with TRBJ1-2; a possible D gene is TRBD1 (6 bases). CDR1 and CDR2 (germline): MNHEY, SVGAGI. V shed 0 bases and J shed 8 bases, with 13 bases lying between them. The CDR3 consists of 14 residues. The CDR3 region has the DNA TGTGCCAGCAGTTACTCAGGGAGGGGGTACGGCTACACCTTC. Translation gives CASSYSGRGYGYTF.

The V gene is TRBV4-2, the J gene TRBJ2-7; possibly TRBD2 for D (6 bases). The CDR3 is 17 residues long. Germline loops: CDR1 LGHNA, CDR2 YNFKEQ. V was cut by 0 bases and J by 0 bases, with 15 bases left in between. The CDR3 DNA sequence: TGTGCCAGCAGCCAAGACCCCTGGGGGGATAGCTCCTACGAGCAGTACTTC. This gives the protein CASSQDPWGDSSYEQYF.

CDR3 bases: TGTGCCAGCAGTTGGCCGGGACAGGGGAGAAATTCACCCCTCCACTTT. Amino acids: CASSWPGQGRNSPLHF. The V and J genes are TRBV6-2 or TRBV6-3 and TRBJ1-6; TRBD1 matches 10 bases. The CDR3 length is 16 residues. Germline assignment: CDR1 MNHEY and CDR2 SVGEGT. The V segment lost 4 bases and the J segment 7 bases; nucleotides outside the gene matches: 7.

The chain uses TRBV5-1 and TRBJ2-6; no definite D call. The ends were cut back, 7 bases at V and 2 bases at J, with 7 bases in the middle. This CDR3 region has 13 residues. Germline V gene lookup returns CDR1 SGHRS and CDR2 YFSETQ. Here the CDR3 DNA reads TGCGCCAGCGGGCAGGCTGGGGCCAACGTCCTGACTTTC. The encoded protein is CASGQAGANVLTF.

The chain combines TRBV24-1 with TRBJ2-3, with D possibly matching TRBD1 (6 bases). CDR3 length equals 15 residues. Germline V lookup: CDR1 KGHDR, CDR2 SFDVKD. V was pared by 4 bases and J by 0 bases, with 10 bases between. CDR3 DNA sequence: TGTGCCACCAGTGACCCGGACAGAAGCACAGATACGCAGTATTTT. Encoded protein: CATSDPDRSTDTQYF.

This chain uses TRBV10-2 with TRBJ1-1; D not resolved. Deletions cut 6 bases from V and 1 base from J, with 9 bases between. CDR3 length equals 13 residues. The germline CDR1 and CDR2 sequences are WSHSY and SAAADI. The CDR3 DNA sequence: TGCGCCAGCAGGAAAGCCCGGAACACTGAAGCTTTCTTT. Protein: CASRKARNTEAFF.